The clone carrying this TCR beta chain was recorded a few times. CDR3 size: 17 residues. After removal of 3 bases from V and 5 bases from J, the junction contained 11 bases not matched to a gene. Germline loops: CDR1 SGHVT, CDR2 SQSDAQ. TCRdb ran MiXCR on the 5' RACE reads and lists one entry per CDR3 protein. The table has hundreds of thousands of distinct CDR3 sequences, about 15% seen once; the top ten hold 17%. The data were taken from a study of T cells after yellow fever vaccination. The origin of this receptor is a young man who received the YFV17D yellow fever vaccine. Sample: PBMCs, taken around 5 days after the first yellow fever vaccination. The V call is TRBV7-4, the J call TRBJ2-3, with TRBD2 identical over 10 bases. The CDR3 DNA sequence: TGTGCCAGCAGCTTTGGCCCTACTAGCGGGGCAAGAGATACGCAGTATTTT. Translated, it gives CASSFGPTSGARDTQYF.